This TCR beta chain was retrieved from a study of blood T cell repertoires in COVID-19. Germline CDR1 is SGHRS and CDR2 is YFSETQ. The V end lost 0 bases, the J end lost 0 bases, and 6 bases lay between the germline ends. The CDR3 spans 15 residues. As handled by the study authors: Researchers report that nucleated cell counts were estimated from reference gene primer amplification. Clones were sequenced by immunoSEQ multiplex PCR, and TCRdb holds only the in-frame ones, with some missing. The V and J calls and the clone size are those of that table, but D and trimming were determined from the DNA. This table holds about 220,000 clones, about 80% found once.

The receptor comes from a woman aged 55-70 years with acute or convalescent COVID-19. The material sequenced was peripheral blood. The rearrangement uses TRBV5-1 and TRBJ2-2; no reliable D call. CDR3 protein: CASSLAATNTGELFF. The CDR3 DNA reads TGCGCCAGCAGCTTGGCCGCTACGAACACCGGGGAGCTGTTTTTT.